This T cell receptor beta chain was documented in a study of T cell changes during pregnancy in multiple sclerosis. Trimming removed 11 bases at V and 5 bases at J, with 16 bases between. The CDR3 sequence is 13 residues long. Measured with immunoSEQ multiplex PCR; TCRdb has only the in-frame clones, and not every one. This table holds approximately 71,000 clones, around 94% found once. The receptor's source is a female donor with multiple sclerosis, enrolled in a pregnancy study. Sample: peripheral blood, taken in the third trimester of pregnancy. This chain connects TRBV23-1 to TRBJ1-5; D is perhaps TRBD1 (5 bases). TRBV23-1 is an open reading frame whose function is uncertain. The CDR3 DNA is TGCGCCCCAAAAGCCAGGGAACATCAGCCCCAGCATTTT. It encodes CAPKAREHQPQHF.